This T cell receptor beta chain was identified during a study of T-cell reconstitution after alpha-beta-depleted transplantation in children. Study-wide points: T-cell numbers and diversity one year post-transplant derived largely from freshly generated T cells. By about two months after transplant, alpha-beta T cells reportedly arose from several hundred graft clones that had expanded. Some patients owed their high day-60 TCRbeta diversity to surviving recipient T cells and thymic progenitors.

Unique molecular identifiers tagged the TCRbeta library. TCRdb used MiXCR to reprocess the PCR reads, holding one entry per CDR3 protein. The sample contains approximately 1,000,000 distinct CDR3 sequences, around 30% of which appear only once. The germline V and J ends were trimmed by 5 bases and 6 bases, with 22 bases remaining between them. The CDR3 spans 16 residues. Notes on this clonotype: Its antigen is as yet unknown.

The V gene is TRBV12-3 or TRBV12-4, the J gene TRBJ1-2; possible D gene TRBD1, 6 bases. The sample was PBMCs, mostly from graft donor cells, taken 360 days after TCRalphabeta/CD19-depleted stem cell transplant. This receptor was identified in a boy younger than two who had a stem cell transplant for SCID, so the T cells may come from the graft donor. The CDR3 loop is CASSVTGLLTYDGYTF. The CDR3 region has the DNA TGTGCCAGCAGTGTTACAGGGCTCCTAACCTATGATGGCTACACCTTC.